Following are 15 T cell receptor beta chains from one sample sequenced in a study of blood T cells in healthy people across ages. A sample-barcoded 5' primer and a J-beta primer mix were used in a second PCR of about 6 to 11 cycles. TCRdb redid the calling of the 5' RACE reads with MiXCR, one entry per CDR3 protein. The table shows around 2 million distinct CDR3 sequences, with 39% occurring only once. The specimen was blood. These receptors were taken from a human donor in good health.

This sequence joins TRBV7-2 and TRBJ2-7, with 10 bases identical to TRBD1. The CDR3 contains 14 residues. J was trimmed by 2 bases and V by 5 bases; bases with no gene match: 3. Germline CDR1 and CDR2: SGHTA and FQGNSA. For the CDR3, the DNA is TGTGCCAGCAGCCGACAGGGGGCCCCCTACGAGCAGTACTTC. As protein: CASSRQGAPYEQYF.

The chain has TRBV7-2 and TRBJ2-3; 9 nucleotides match TRBD2. The CDR3 has 15 residues. Germline V gives CDR1 SGHTA, CDR2 FQGNSA. The V gene end was trimmed by 4 bases and the J gene end by 2 bases; junction bases not matched to a gene: 4. In nucleotides, the CDR3 is TGTGCCAGCAGCTCACGACTAGCGGTCACAGATACGCAGTATTTT. As protein: CASSSRLAVTDTQYF.

The chain employs TRBV5-1 and TRBJ1-1, with D possibly TRBD1 on 5 matching bases. The V end lost 0 bases, the J end lost 2 bases, and 8 bases lay between the germline ends. Per germline, CDR1 SGHRS and CDR2 YFSETQ. There are 14 residues in the CDR3. CDR3 coding DNA: TGCGCCAGCAGCTTGGGGACACACAACACTGAAGCTTTCTTT. This codes for CASSLGTHNTEAFF.

The chain uses TRBV7-9 and TRBJ1-2; no clear D. CDR3 size: 13 residues. Germline V lookup: CDR1 SEHNR, CDR2 FQNEAQ (reference sequence). V was clipped by 2 bases and J by 5 bases, with 9 bases between them. Written as DNA, the CDR3 is TGTGCCAGCAGCTTACTCCCGGAATATGGCTACACCTTC. Encoded protein: CASSLLPEYGYTF.

This clonotype was counted between two and nine times. The V gene is TRBV20-1, the J gene TRBJ2-7; D is possibly TRBD1 or TRBD2 (6 bases each). The CDR3 contains 19 residues. The germline V gene has CDR1 DFQATT and CDR2 SNEGSKA (reference sequence). Trimming took off 2 bases at V and 5 bases at J, with 31 bases between the two ends. CDR3: CSARRGAGTIIAKNHEQYF. DNA of the CDR3: TGCAGTGCTAGAAGGGGGGCTGGGACGATCATCGCCAAGAACCACGAGCAGTACTTC.

This rearrangement joins TRBV12-3 or TRBV12-4 to TRBJ2-7; TRBD1 aligns across 7 bases. The V gene end was trimmed by 11 bases and the J gene end by 1 base; junction bases not matched to a gene: 11. The CDR3 runs to 14 residues. CDR3 amino acids: CASGAGTVSYEQYF. CDR3 DNA: TGTGCCTCCGGCGCCGGGACAGTTTCCTACGAGCAGTACTTC.

V and J are TRBV10-3 and TRBJ2-1; D unclear. The germline gives CDR1 ENHRY, CDR2 SYGVKD. V was pared by 6 bases and J by 7 bases, with 10 bases between. CDR3 length: 12 amino acids. The CDR3 nucleotides read TGTGCCATCAGGGCCCCGCAGAATGAGCAGTTCTTC. Its protein is CAIRAPQNEQFF.

The chain has TRBV2 and TRBJ1-5; D is possibly TRBD1 (6 bases). V dropped 8 bases and J dropped 6 bases, with 17 bases sitting between them. Germline V gene sequence: CDR1 SNHLY, CDR2 FYNNEI. The CDR3 covers 14 residues. The CDR3 nucleotides are TGTGCCAGCTCTGGGATGGGGGGCGGTCAGCCCCAGCATTTT. It encodes CASSGMGGGQPQHF.

This clonotype was picked up one time. This rearrangement joins TRBV7-9 to TRBJ1-2, with unresolved D. V lost 5 bases and J 3 bases, leaving 13 bases between the germline ends. The V gene's germline CDR1 is SEHNR and CDR2 FQNEAQ (reference sequence). This CDR3 spans 14 amino acids. CDR3 sequence (DNA): TGTGCCAGCAGCGCCTACCCCGGAGACTATGGCTACACCTTC. Protein: CASSAYPGDYGYTF.

This clonotype was counted ten times or more. This chain links TRBV6-6 with TRBJ1-2, with D possibly matching TRBD1 (6 bases). The CDR3 extends over 12 amino acids. V was clipped by 5 bases and J by 8 bases, with 12 bases between them. Per the germline V gene, CDR1 is MNHNY and CDR2 is SVGAGI (reference sequence). This CDR3 is CASSQYRDGYTF. CDR3 nucleotide sequence: TGTGCCAGCAGTCAATACAGGGACGGCTACACCTTC.

This clonotype was recorded once. In nucleotides, the CDR3 is TGTGCCAGCAGTTTCCGCGGGGATAGGGATGAGCAGTTCTTC. It yields the protein CASSFRGDRDEQFF. This sequence joins TRBV28 and TRBJ2-1; D might be TRBD2 (6 bases). From germline, CDR1 is MDHEN and CDR2 SYDVKM. V was shortened by 3 bases and J by 8 bases, with 14 bases between the two germline ends. The CDR3 has 14 residues.

This clonotype has only a few counts. The chain carries TRBV7-9 and TRBJ2-6; D ambiguous. Trimming cost V 3 bases and J 1 base, with 7 bases left between them. Germline CDR1 SEHNR, CDR2 FQNEAQ (reference sequence). The CDR3 extends over 15 amino acids. CDR3 sequence reads: CASSFVFSGANVLTF. CDR3 DNA: TGTGCCAGCAGCTTCGTGTTTTCTGGGGCCAACGTCCTGACTTTC. The complete variable domain, with remaining parts taken from reference TRBV7-9 and TRBJ2-6, reads DTGVSQNPRHKITKRGQNVTFRCDPISEHNRLYWYRQTLGQGPEFLTYFQNEAQLEKSRLLSDRFSAERPKGSFSTLEIQRTEQGDSAMYLCASSFVFSGANVLTFGAGSRLTVL.

This clonotype has ten or more counts. The genes are TRBV29-1 and TRBJ2-3; D uncertain. Trimming removed 3 bases at V and 3 bases at J, with 4 bases between. The CDR3 loop spans 11 amino acids. Germline V gives CDR1 SQVTM, CDR2 ANQGSEA. The CDR3 sequence is CSVDLTDTQYF. DNA for the CDR3: TGCAGCGTTGACCTGACAGATACGCAGTATTTT.

This clonotype was counted ten times or more. The gene calls are TRBV28 and TRBJ2-7, with a possible D match to TRBD1 (6 bases). Trimming pared 7 bases from V and 4 bases from J, leaving 11 bases between. The CDR3 is 12 amino acids. Germline V CDR1 and CDR2: MDHEN, SYDVKM. As DNA, the CDR3 is TGTGCCAGCAACGACAGGCGGTACGAGCAGTACTTC. The encoded protein is CASNDRRYEQYF.

This clonotype has just a few counts. The chain carries TRBV10-3 and TRBJ2-7; D is unclear. The CDR3 is made up of 12 amino acids. The V gene lost 8 bases and the J gene lost 1 base, with 9 bases spanning the gap. CDR1 is ENHRY and CDR2 is SYGVKD in the germline V gene. This chain's CDR3 is CAILGISYEQYF. The CDR3, as DNA: TGTGCCATCCTTGGGATTTCCTACGAGCAGTACTTC.